The T cell receptor beta chain described here comes from a study of neoadjuvant anti-PD-1 for oral cavity cancer. Study-level results: Greater tumor shrinkage accompanied bigger post-treatment sizes of preexisting clones.

Method: immunoSEQ multiplex PCR; TCRdb's copy keeps in-frame clones and lacks some. The sample lists about 5,800 clones; 50% to 60% were seen once. This clone was observed a handful of times. The target antigen is unknown. The time point here: after neoadjuvant nivolumab, at surgical resection. These newly diagnosed stage II-IVA oral cavity squamous cell carcinoma patients had no prior systemic or radiation treatment. Patients had HPV-negative, locally advanced oral cavity squamous cell carcinoma. The origin of this receptor is a person between 40 and 85 years old with oral cavity squamous cell carcinoma. Material: tumor tissue, obtained after nivolumab (anti-PD-1) treatment.

In nucleotides, the CDR3 is TGTGCCAGCAGTGACGGGACAGGGAGGGCCGGGGAGCTGTTTTTT. This encodes CASSDGTGRAGELFF. V is TRBV6-1 and J is TRBJ2-2, with TRBD1 matching over 9 bases. CDR1 MNHNS and CDR2 SASEGT come from the germline V gene. V shed 3 bases and J 6 bases; nucleotides not matched to a gene: 5. The length of the CDR3 is 15 residues.